What follows describes a single TCR beta chain. There is no known antigen for this receptor. No much larger clone exists at a distance of one base, and base qualities are not known. Preparation of the library involved the immunoSEQ multiplex PCR assay. For the multiplex PCR, a mixture combining 60 forward primers for TCR Vbeta segments and 13 reverse primers for TCR Jbeta segments was used. The CDR3 region of rearranged TCR beta genes was amplified from genomic DNA with a multiplex PCR assay. The Illumina HiSeq System was used to sequence the amplified TCR beta libraries as 87-base-pair reads. The published analysis was carried out like this. In a later analysis, some 80 million unique TCR beta chains were counted across the roughly 610 repertoires, and roughly 9.9 million of these chains were shared by at least two donors. Raw reads were error-corrected and collapsed into unique sequences by a nearest-neighbor algorithm in which closely related sequences were merged to remove PCR and sequencing errors. V, D and J gene segments were assigned by aligning CDR3 sequences to IMGT reference sequences. Each retained sequence needed at least a six-nucleotide match to both a V gene segment and a J gene segment. A rearrangement was called productive if the CDR3 had no stop codons and remained in frame with V and J, and every other rearrangement was called non-productive. Following IMGT convention, CDR3 was defined as the stretch from the second conserved V-encoded cysteine to the conserved J-encoded phenylalanine. The earlier analysis of 500 to 600 of the donors excluded sequences that lacked an unambiguous match to a single V gene segment. In an earlier analysis of 587 of the donors, V segments were called functional above 56.7% productive rearrangements and were called segregating when the between-donor standard deviation exceeded 5%. A statistical classification framework was built to diagnose cytomegalovirus status from the catalog of TCR beta chain sequences. In a later analysis, TCR nucleotide sequences were compared against IMGT/GENE-DB human TR gene sequences so that V and J genes could be assigned. A later analysis assigned CDR3 sequences and most-parsimonious VDJ recombination scenarios with the TCRdist pipeline. In a later analysis, each TCR beta chain was defined by its CDR3 amino acid sequence together with its V-gene family, and reads lacking a unique V-gene family were excluded. To address suspected cross-contamination and a sequencing artifact, a later analysis removed some 620 highly shared, low-generation-probability nucleotide sequences. In a later analysis, a clonal expansion index for each public chain was calculated from normalized within-repertoire ranks of inferred template counts. In a later analysis, generation probabilities were computed with a VDJ recombination model fitted to out-of-frame rearrangements, and the resulting probabilities were checked against IGoR. In a later analysis, TCR-TCR, TCR-HLA and TCR-CMV co-occurrence was scored with hypergeometric tests, and a repertoire-size bias correction was applied to TCR pairs. In a later analysis, false discovery rates were estimated by permuting HLA or CMV assignments 20 times. A later analysis grouped co-occurring TCRs with DBSCAN, adding TCRdist sequence similarity when clustering within HLA-allele-positive subsets. Repertoires with fewer than 30,000 or more than 120,000 public chains were left out of co-occurrence clustering, as were several repertoires with anomalous nucleotide sharing. TCRdb mirrors the immuneACCESS table, restricted to in-frame sequences. Some clones are absent from its copies; in checked studies, under half trace to an unresolved V gene, and the reason for the others is unknown. The D gene and trimming were derived from the DNA, and the V and J assignments and clone size from that table. For this sample there are approximately 100,000 clones; roughly 77% appear just once. The ten biggest clones cover 4% of the sample.

This specimen comes from a study of cytomegalovirus exposure and HLA in healthy donors (dated by TCRdb to between 2016 and 2019). Background for the entire study: An earlier analysis of 587 of the donors reported 276 Gb of sequence data and about 120 million unique TCR beta sequences obtained from 180 million or so T cells. An early release that covered more than 550 HLA-typed donors contained approximately 300 gigabases of sequencing data and tens of millions of unique TCR sequences. Of the roughly 400 genotyped donors, approximately 83% fell in the genetic ancestry cluster associated with self-reported Caucasian donors. The study aimed to test whether signatures of past pathogen exposure could be identified by cataloging public T cell receptors. The study profiled the T cell repertoires of 550 to 700 subjects by immunosequencing and related them to cytomegalovirus serostatus. Besides the first cohort of around 700 subjects, a separate validation cohort made up of 120 different subjects was used. To predict cytomegalovirus infection status, the study combined high-throughput TCR immunosequencing, statistical association of individual TCRs with disease status, and machine learning. A later analysis re-analyzed previously published TCR beta repertoires from several hundred donors and added high-resolution HLA genotyping to study TCR occurrence patterns. Rather than using new phenotypic data, the later analysis identified candidate immune exposures from TCR beta sequences and from how often those sequences occurred across donors. To decide whether each TCR beta V gene segment behaved as functional or pseudogenic, an earlier analysis of over 500 of the donors relied on high-throughput TCR beta sequencing. Donor age, sex, ethnicity and CMV serostatus were compiled alongside the repertoire data. A later genetic analysis took genome-wide SNP genotypes for 398 of the 666 donors and used that subset as a discovery cohort. All discovery cohort repertoires had been generated on a single sequencing platform. Class I and class II HLA loci were covered by the typing at four-digit resolution. Typing coverage differed by locus: A, B, C, DRB1 and DQB1 were typed in roughly 620-630 donors, DQA1 in around 500, DPA1 in approximately 610, and DPB1 in 400 to 490. Roughly 5 DR-DQ haplotypes were handled as single units for association and clustering, since linkage in the cohort was strong. On average, around 200,000 unique TCR beta nucleotide sequences were sequenced per donor among 350 to 400 genotyped donors of the cohort, with roughly 18% of those sequences being non-productive. Results and caveats for the whole study, not just this receptor: According to the authors, the approach could potentially be generalized to other disease states and immunological phenotypes. A further reported finding was that TCR beta sequences accurately predicted the HLA-A and HLA-B alleles for most subjects in the first cohort. Sequencing depth was assumed to be roughly uniform across donors in the presence/absence analyses, though that assumption may not hold. In an earlier analysis of fewer than 700 of the donors, most TCR beta V segments appeared in productive rearrangements about 87% or about 30% of the time, broadly matching IMGT annotations. In vitro tests confirmed that three of the cytomegalovirus-associated TCR beta chains recognize cytomegalovirus antigens. In a later analysis, the rate of TCR association differed among HLA loci, with DRB1 alleles having the most associated TCRs and HLA-C alleles having the fewest. In a later analysis, around 15,000 TCR beta sequences were associated with specific HLA alleles at a false discovery rate of 0.05. In a later genetic analysis, fewer N-insertions in productive TCRs were reported among donors in an Asian-associated ancestry cluster than the roughly 670-donor mean. Cytomegalovirus status was reported to be diagnosed by the classifier with high specificity and sensitivity in both the original and validation cohorts. A later genetic analysis associated a missense DCLRE1C variant with V-gene and J-gene trimming of TCR beta chains, and an independent cohort replicated the association. Linkage disequilibrium might explain the correlated functional status among segregating V segments, but an unknown experimental factor could not be excluded. Strong co-occurrence of HLA alleles, especially DR and DQ, made assigning TCR associations to individual alleles difficult. Because counts were too low, about 18 rarely observed V segments, including chromosome 9 orphons, were excluded from the earlier analysis of around 590 of the donors. While some public TCRs were present in many individuals, most TCR sequences turned up only very rarely across donors. Most CMV-associated TCR beta chains appeared to be HLA-restricted in a later analysis, and the HLA associations seemed to be driven largely by CMV exposure. Only TCR beta chains were sequenced in this cohort, and the absence of alpha or paired-chain data limited detectable features. A later analysis reported that several top co-occurrence clusters appeared linked to parvovirus B19, influenza, CMV and Epstein-Barr virus. The study listed approximately 150 TCR beta chains as associated with cytomegalovirus. The only immune exposure information available for the cohort was CMV serostatus. A cluster of highly shared sequence variants was judged likely to represent a technical artifact of the sequencing pipeline. HLA typing was unavailable for some donors at each locus, so association tests used only the typed subset. Compared with equally common non-associated chains, HLA-associated TCR beta chains in a later analysis were more clonally expanded and had lower generation probabilities.

In total, 666 healthy bone marrow donors made up the cohort. All cohort members were sampled while nominally healthy, although unrecorded immune exposures were likely present. The donor tested CMV seropositive and was one of the 289 seropositive cohort members. A peripheral blood sample was collected from each donor, and TCR beta sequencing was performed on peripheral blood mononuclear cells. Genomic DNA extraction from the blood cell samples was performed with the Qiagen DNeasy Blood Extraction Kit. This TCR was recovered from a woman in her 50s in good health and CMV-seropositive. The source material was PBMCs.

Read as DNA, the sequence is TGTGCCAGCAGCTTGTCCCCCCGGGACAGCAACGAGCAGTACTTC. This is translated as CASSLSPRDSNEQYF. Recombination connected TRBV5-4 to TRBJ2-7; TRBD1 agrees with 7 junctional bases. Trimming leaves V shorter by 1 base and J shorter by 5 bases, with the junction holding 9 bases beyond the gene matches. For CDR1 and CDR2, the germline V gene (reference sequence) lists SGHNT and YYREEE. The CDR3 runs 15 amino acids, cysteine and phenylalanine included. The DNA shown is the 45-base CDR3, in frame from base 1.